These T cell receptor beta chains were read from a single sample in a study of cytomegalovirus exposure and HLA in healthy donors. TCRdb's table, derived via immunoSEQ multiplex PCR, lists solely in-frame clones and lacks some. This repertoire shows more than 95,000 clones, 65% to 85% found once; its top ten account for 3% to 4%. Sequencing was done on a sample of PBMCs. The receptors originated from a man aged 18-30 years in good health and CMV-seropositive. CDR3s include the opening cysteine and the closing phenylalanine or tryptophan. Each record gives: D gene, J gene, clone size, V gene, CDR3 DNA, CDR3 protein. D genes are given only for firm matches. Part of the rows lack a size; the others show once, few, many or a class for expanded clones.

NA TRBJ1-2 once TRBV7-4 TGTGCCAGCAGCCAGGCGGGGATCAAGGGCTACACCTTC CASSQAGIKGYTF
NA TRBJ2-7 NA TRBV4-1 TGCGCCAGCAGCCCTGATCCGGGGAGCTACGAGCAGTACTTC CASSPDPGSYEQYF
NA TRBJ2-1 NA TRBV6-1 TGTGCCAGCACTGTTTCCGGGGAGCAGTTCTTC CASTVSGEQFF
NA TRBJ1-2 NA TRBV29-1 TGCAGCGTTGAGGACAGCCTCTATGGCTACACCTTC CSVEDSLYGYTF
TRBD2 TRBJ2-3 once TRBV5-1 TGCGCCAGCAGCTTGGGCGGCGGGAGGGCCACAGATACGCAGTATTTT CASSLGGGRATDTQYF
TRBD1 TRBJ2-1 NA TRBV6-1 TGTGCCAGCAGTGAAGTGGGACAGGGTCGAGAGCAGTTCTTC CASSEVGQGREQFF
TRBD2 TRBJ2-3 NA TRBV4-1 TGCGCCAGCAGCCAGGGACTACCAACAGATACGCAGTATTTT CASSQGLPTDTQYF
NA TRBJ2-3 NA TRBV20-1 TGCAGTGCTATACTCACAGATACGCAGTATTTT CSAILTDTQYF
TRBD2 TRBJ2-2 NA TRBV9 TGTGCCAGCAGCGTGGGACTAGCGGGAGGGTACACCGGGGAGCTGTTTTTT CASSVGLAGGYTGELFF
NA TRBJ1-3 NA TRBV14 TGTGCCAGCAGCCATCCAAACAGGAGCGTGGTTCCCACCATATATTTT CASSHPNRSVVPTIYF
TRBD1 TRBJ1-1 few TRBV7-8 TGTGCCAGCAGCCCAGGGGACAGAGGTTCCTCTGAAGCTTTCTTT CASSPGDRGSSEAFF
TRBD2 TRBJ2-3 NA TRBV19 TGTGCCAGTAGAGCAAAGGGACTAGCGGCCACAGATACGCAGTATTTT CASRAKGLAATDTQYF
TRBD1 TRBJ2-7 few TRBV4-3 TGCGCCAGCAGCCCAGACGGGACAGGGTCGTCCGAGCAGTACTTC CASSPDGTGSSEQYF
TRBD2 TRBJ2-3 NA TRBV2 TGTGCCAGCAGAGGGACTAGCGGGAGATTAGATACGCAGTATTTT CASRGTSGRLDTQYF
TRBD1 TRBJ1-4 many TRBV7-9 TGTGCCAGCAGCCCGGGACAGGGAACTAATGAAAAACTGTTTTTT CASSPGQGTNEKLFF
NA TRBJ2-6 NA TRBV5-1 TGCGCCAGCAGCTTGGTAGTCTCCCGTGGGGCCAACGTCCTGACTTTC CASSLVVSRGANVLTF
TRBD2 TRBJ2-1 NA TRBV19 TGTGCCAGCCGTTTGCAGGCTAGCGGGAGCTATGAGCAGTTCTTC CASRLQASGSYEQFF
TRBD1 TRBJ2-7 NA TRBV13 TGTGCCAGCAGCGTGACACAGGGGTACGAGCAGTACTTC CASSVTQGYEQYF
NA TRBJ2-7 NA TRBV30 TGTGCCTGGAGTGCCCCACAGGGGGGGTACTACGAGCAGTACTTC CAWSAPQGGYYEQYF
NA TRBJ1-1 NA TRBV19 TGTGCCAGTAGTATGGGGCAGCATAGGGGCACTGAAGCTTTCTTT CASSMGQHRGTEAFF
NA TRBJ2-2 NA TRBV30 TGTGCCTGGACCGGACTGACAAACACCGGGGAGCTGTTTTTT CAWTGLTNTGELFF
NA TRBJ2-3 NA TRBV7-2 TGTGCCAGCAGCTTAAGCCTGACACGTGATACGCAGTATTTT CASSLSLTRDTQYF
TRBD2 TRBJ2-5 NA TRBV6-5 TGTGCCAGCAGTTACTCGACTAGCGGGCTGTTGGAGACCCAGTACTTC CASSYSTSGLLETQYF
TRBD2 TRBJ2-7 NA TRBV6-1 TGTGCCAGCAGTGAATGGGCGGGGGGCGTTGTCCTTCGCGAGCAGTACTTC CASSEWAGGVVLREQYF
TRBD2 TRBJ2-2 NA TRBV7-8 TGTGCCAGCAGCGCCAGGACTAGCGGGAACACCGGGGAGCTGTTTTTT CASSARTSGNTGELFF
NA TRBJ1-5 NA TRBV6-6 TGTGCCAGCAGTCGCCTCCAGGGGTATAGCAATCAGCCCCAGCATTTT CASSRLQGYSNQPQHF
NA TRBJ1-6 NA TRBV30 TGTGCCTGGAGTGTACGTTCCCTCCTAAATTCACCCCTCCACTTT CAWSVRSLLNSPLHF
NA TRBJ1-3 NA TRBV20-1 TGCAGTGGGAGAAATGGAAACACCATATATTTT CSGRNGNTIYF
TRBD2 TRBJ2-7 NA TRBV6-5 TGTGCCAGCAGCCGCTTGGCGGGGGGCTTCTACGAGCAGTACTTC CASSRLAGGFYEQYF
TRBD2 TRBJ2-4 NA TRBV2 TGTGCCAGCACGGCTAGCGGGACGAAAAAAAACATTCAGTACTTC CASTASGTKKNIQYF
TRBD1 TRBJ1-2 few TRBV23-1 TGCGCCAGCAGTCAGTTTCACGACAGGGTTGGTTACACCTTC CASSQFHDRVGYTF
NA TRBJ2-3 NA TRBV4-1 TGCGCCAGCAGCTCCTACACAGATACGCAGTATTTT CASSSYTDTQYF
NA TRBJ2-7 NA TRBV30 TGTGCCTGGAGGGGCGACCATTACGAGCAGTACTTC CAWRGDHYEQYF
TRBD2 TRBJ2-3 NA TRBV7-2 TGTGCCAGCAGCTTTCAAGCGGGGGTAATGGATACGCAGTATTTT CASSFQAGVMDTQYF
NA TRBJ2-7 NA TRBV6-5 TGTGCCAGCAGTCAAAAGGCAGGACAATACGAGCAGTACTTC CASSQKAGQYEQYF
TRBD1 TRBJ1-2 few TRBV5-4 TGTGCCAGCAGCTTGTGGGGACAGGGGGGGGATGGCTACACCTTC CASSLWGQGGDGYTF
NA TRBJ2-3 NA TRBV5-1 TGCGCCAGCAGCTTGGCGGATACGCAGTATTTT CASSLADTQYF
NA TRBJ1-1 NA TRBV30 TGTGCCTGGACACGTTTTGGACATTTTGAAGCTTTCTTT CAWTRFGHFEAFF
TRBD1 TRBJ1-1 NA TRBV19 TGTGCCAGTAGTATCGGACAGGGGAACACTGAAGCTTTCTTT CASSIGQGNTEAFF
TRBD1 TRBJ1-4 NA TRBV7-8 TGTGCCAGCAGCTTAGGACAGGGATATGAAAAACTGTTTTTT CASSLGQGYEKLFF
TRBD1 TRBJ2-2 NA TRBV4-3 TGCGCCAGCAGCCAACCCAGGGACAGGGCTAACACCGGGGAGCTGTTTTTT CASSQPRDRANTGELFF
TRBD1 TRBJ1-1 few TRBV19 TGTGCCAGTAGTATATATCTTCTGACAGGGAAGATCACTGAAGCTTTCTTT CASSIYLLTGKITEAFF
NA TRBJ1-2 NA TRBV28 TGTGCCAGCAGTTCCCCGGCAGGGAACTATGGCTACACCTTC CASSSPAGNYGYTF
NA TRBJ1-3 few TRBV7-6 TGTGCCAGCAGCTTAGGGCAGGGTGTCTCTGGAAACACCATATATTTT CASSLGQGVSGNTIYF
TRBD2 TRBJ2-1 NA TRBV19 TGTGCCAGTAGTATTTTGGAGCGGGACTCTCCCCAACGGTTCTTC CASSILERDSPQRFF
NA TRBJ1-1 NA TRBV6-1 TGTGCCAGCAGTGAGACAGGGAACACTGAAGCTTTCTTT CASSETGNTEAFF
TRBD2 TRBJ2-7 NA TRBV6-5 TGTGCCAGCAGTTACTCTCCTAGCGGGACCGAGCAGTACTTC CASSYSPSGTEQYF
NA TRBJ1-6 NA TRBV6-5 TGTGCCAGCAGTTTCGGACAGAGCAATTCACCCCTCCACTTT CASSFGQSNSPLHF
TRBD1 TRBJ2-2 NA TRBV29-1 TGCAGCGTGATGGGACAGGGGGTTCCCTTCCTGTTTTTT CSVMGQGVPFLFF
TRBD1 TRBJ1-5 NA TRBV2 TGTGCCAGCAGTGAAGGACAGGGGGCGTATCAGCCCCAGCATTTT CASSEGQGAYQPQHF
NA TRBJ2-2 NA TRBV29-1 TGCAGCGTTGAAGATTTGGCAGGAAACACCGGGGAGCTATTTTTT CSVEDLAGNTGELFF
NA TRBJ1-2 NA TRBV11-3 TGTGCCAGCAGTCTTCACGCAGGCAGACGGTTAAAGACTAACTATGGCTACACCTTC CASSLHAGRRLKTNYGYTF
TRBD1 TRBJ1-2 NA TRBV19 TGTGCCAGTAGTCGGACAGGGGGCAGCTATGGCTACACCTTC CASSRTGGSYGYTF
TRBD2 TRBJ2-7 NA TRBV5-1 TGCGCCAGCAGTAGCGGGATTTACGAGCAGTACTTC CASSSGIYEQYF
TRBD1 TRBJ2-7 NA TRBV5-6 TGTGCCAGCAGCGGACAGGATATCAGTCGGCCCTACGAGCAGTACTTC CASSGQDISRPYEQYF
TRBD2 TRBJ2-7 NA TRBV19 TGTGCCAGTAGTTCCGGACTAGCGGGGGACGAGCAGTACTTC CASSSGLAGDEQYF
TRBD2 TRBJ2-1 NA TRBV9 TGTGCCAGCAGCCGCTTAACCGGGACTAGCGGATACAATGAGCAGTTCTTC CASSRLTGTSGYNEQFF